This T cell receptor beta chain was obtained from a study of blood T cell repertoires in COVID-19. At the level of the study: Samples came from the United States, Italy and Spain, spanning acute and convalescent COVID-19. Sources were T cells, B-cell-depleted T cells, or PBMCs; the material itself was cDNA or gDNA.

The CDR3 is 17 amino acids. Germline CDR1 and CDR2: SGHDN and FVKESK. Trimming left V 5 bases short and J 3 bases short, with 22 bases between. Original methodology: Amplification with reference gene primers provided the estimates of nucleated cell counts. Sequenced by immunoSEQ multiplex PCR; TCRdb stores in-frame clones only, minus some. D and trimming come from the DNA, and the V and J calls and clone size come from that table. This repertoire shows 70,000 or so clones, 75% to 85% found once; its top ten account for 15% to 17%. The chain joins TRBV14 to TRBJ2-5; D perhaps matches TRBD2 (6 bases). The sample consisted of peripheral blood. The TCR comes from a human donor in a cohort sampled during active COVID-19. CDR3 region: CASSEGLRRGTEETQYF. The CDR3 DNA follows: TGTGCCAGCAGCGAAGGGTTGAGGAGGGGCACAGAAGAGACCCAGTACTTC. The whole variable domain, filled in from reference TRBV14 and TRBJ2-5, reads EAGVTQFPSHSVIEKGQTVTLRCDPISGHDNLYWYRRVMGKEIKFLLHFVKESKQDESGMPNNRFLAERTGGTYSTLKVQPAELEDSGVYFCASSEGLRRGTEETQYFGPGTRLLVL.